The clone carrying this T cell receptor beta chain came up many times. Its specificity is unknown. The source of the sample is a study of identical twins. TCRdb re-derived calls from the 5' RACE reads in MiXCR, one entry per CDR3 protein. The table lists roughly 690,000 distinct CDR3 sequences, approximately 6% of them singletons. General study results and limits: Recombination models fit unrelated individuals' TCR alpha sharing but underestimated twins'.

Trimming removed 3 bases from V and 4 bases from J, with 5 bases in between. CDR3 size: 11 residues. CDR1 is SQVTM and CDR2 is ANQGSEA in the germline V gene. The TCR sequence derives from a young man in good health. Material for sequencing was naive T cells sorted from blood. This chain joins TRBV29-1 and TRBJ2-3; D remains unclear. The CDR3 sequence: CSVEEADTQYF. CDR3 sequence (DNA): TGCAGCGTTGAGGAAGCAGATACGCAGTATTTT.